This T cell receptor beta chain came from a study of T cell changes during pregnancy in multiple sclerosis. TCRdb keeps only in-frame clones here, not all; method: immunoSEQ multiplex PCR. Among about 59,000 clones listed, around 94% were seen once. CDR1 and CDR2 from the germline V gene are SGHAT and FQNNGV. This CDR3 region has 16 residues. The V gene end was trimmed by 2 bases and the J gene end by 4 bases; junction bases not matched to a gene: 7. The TCR originated in a female donor with multiple sclerosis, enrolled in a pregnancy study. The input for sequencing was CD8+ T cells from peripheral blood mononuclear cells, taken after pregnancy. This rearrangement joins TRBV11-2 to TRBJ2-3; 9 nucleotides line up with TRBD2. The CDR3 loop reads CASSLLAGGLADTQYF. CDR3 coding DNA: TGTGCCAGCAGCTTACTCGCGGGAGGGCTTGCAGATACGCAGTATTTT. Looking up the rest from reference TRBV11-2 and TRBJ2-3 gives the full variable domain: EAGVAQSPRYKIIEKRQSVAFWCNPISGHATLYWYQQILGQGPKLLIQFQNNGVVDDSQLPKDRFSAERLKGVDSTLKIQPAKLEDSAVYLCASSLLAGGLADTQYFGPGTRLTVL.